This section outlines one TCR beta chain sequence together with its context. What it binds is unknown. Its ends do not fully match the called genes, so a read error is possible. CDR3 length equals 16 residues. Germline V gives CDR1 MNHEY, CDR2 SMNVEV (reference sequence). The data originate from a study of prognosis after radiotherapy for stage I lung cancer. Study conclusions and caveats: The authors did not determine whether the expanded TCR clones were tumor-specific.

Starting from genomic DNA, TCR beta CDR3 was amplified through two-round multiplex PCR. During first-round PCR, primers specific to each TRBV and TRBJ gene were used. TCRdb reanalysed the multiplex PCR reads using MiXCR and keeps one entry per CDR3 protein. Here the sample spans nearly 35,000 distinct CDR3 sequences, 30% to 35% being singletons. The J gene is TRBJ1-2, the V gene TRBV27; possibly TRBD1 for D (5 bases). This TCR was recovered from a donor over 45 with non-small cell lung cancer. The source was PBMCs, collected before or after stereotactic body radiation therapy (not recorded which). DNA for the CDR3: TGTGCCAGCAGCCCCATGGGGGTAACAAGGTTCTATGGATACACCTTC. Its translation: CASSPMGVTRFYGYTF.